The present T cell receptor beta chain was sequenced within a study of T cell responses to AZD1222 COVID-19 vaccine. The analysis combined second doses at about 4 or about 12 weeks. Repertoires were generated with immunoSEQ multiplex PCR, while TCRdb's copy carries only in-frame clones and drops some. The table includes more than 120,000 clones, about 90% detected once. The germline V gene encodes CDR1 SGHVS and CDR2 FQNEAQ. After removal of 5 bases from V and 3 bases from J, the junction contained 8 bases not matched to a gene. CDR3 length: 17 residues. The sample was peripheral blood, taken 28 days after the second AZD1222 dose. This sequence was found in an adult who received the AZD1222 COVID-19 vaccine. The chain joins TRBV7-8 to TRBJ2-2; 11 nucleotides align to TRBD2. As DNA, the CDR3 is TGTGCCAGCAGCGCTATAGGGACTAGCGGAGACACCGGGGAGCTGTTTTTT. This translates into CASSAIGTSGDTGELFF. The full variable domain, rest sourced from reference TRBV7-8 and TRBJ2-2, is GAGVSQSPRYKVAKRGQDVALRCDPISGHVSLFWYQQALGQGPEFLTYFQNEAQLDKSGLPSDRFFAERPEGSVSTLKIQRTQQEDSAVYLCASSAIGTSGDTGELFFGEGSRLTVL.